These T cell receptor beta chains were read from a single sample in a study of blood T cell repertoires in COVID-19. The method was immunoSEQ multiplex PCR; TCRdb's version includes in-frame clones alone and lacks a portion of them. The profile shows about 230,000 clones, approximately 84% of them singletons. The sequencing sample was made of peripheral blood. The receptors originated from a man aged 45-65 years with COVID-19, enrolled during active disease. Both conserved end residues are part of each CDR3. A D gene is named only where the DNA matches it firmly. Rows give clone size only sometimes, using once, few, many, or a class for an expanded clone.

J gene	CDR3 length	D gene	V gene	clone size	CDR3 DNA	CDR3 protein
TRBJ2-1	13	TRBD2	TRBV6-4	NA	TGTGCCAGCGGGACTAGCGTTAACAATGAGCAGTTCTTC	CASGTSVNNEQFF
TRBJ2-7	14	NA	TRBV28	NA	TGTGCCAGCAGGGCCCCTAGGAGCTCCTACGAGCAGTACTTC	CASRAPRSSYEQYF
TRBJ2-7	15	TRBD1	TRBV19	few	TGTGCCAGTAGTGCCCTCGGGACAGGGGGTATAGAGCAGTACTTC	CASSALGTGGIEQYF
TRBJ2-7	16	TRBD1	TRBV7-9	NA	TGTGCCAGCAGCTTCGGGGACAGCCTCTACTCCTACGAGCAGTACTTC	CASSFGDSLYSYEQYF
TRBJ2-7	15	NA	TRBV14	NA	TGTGCCAGCAGCCAAGAAGGAGGATTTCCCTACGAGCAGTACTTC	CASSQEGGFPYEQYF
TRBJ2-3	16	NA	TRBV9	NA	TGTGCCAGCAGCGGCCTTTCGGGTCGTAGCACAGATACGCAGTATTTT	CASSGLSGRSTDTQYF
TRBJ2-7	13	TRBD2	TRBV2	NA	TGTGCCAGCAGAACTAGCGGGAGTTACGAGCAGTACTTC	CASRTSGSYEQYF
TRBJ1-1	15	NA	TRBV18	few	TGTGCCAGCTCTCCCATGGGAGGGGAGAACACTGAAGCTTTCTTT	CASSPMGGENTEAFF
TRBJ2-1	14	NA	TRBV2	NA	TGTGCCAGCAATTCTAAGAGCTCCTACAATGAGCAGTTCTTC	CASNSKSSYNEQFF
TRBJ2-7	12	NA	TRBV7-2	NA	TGTGCCACTAGGGGGGGCGGGTACGAGCAGTACTTC	CATRGGGYEQYF
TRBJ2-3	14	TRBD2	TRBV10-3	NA	TGTGCCATCAGTACGGGGGGGGGAGATGGTACGCAGTATTTT	CAISTGGGDGTQYF
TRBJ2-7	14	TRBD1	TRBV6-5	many	TGTGCCAGCAGAGGGACAGCGAGCTCCTACGAGCAGTACTTC	CASRGTASSYEQYF
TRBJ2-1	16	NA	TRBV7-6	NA	TGTGCCAGCAGCTTAGATGGAGGGAAGATTCGAAATGAGCAGTTCTTC	CASSLDGGKIRNEQFF
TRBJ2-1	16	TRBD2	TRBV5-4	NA	TGTGCCAGCAGCGGTAGCAGCGGGACTTATGTGAATGAGCAGTTCTTC	CASSGSSGTYVNEQFF
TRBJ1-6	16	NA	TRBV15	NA	TGTGCCACCAGCAGAGATCTGGCAGGGTGGGATTCACCCCTCCACTTT	CATSRDLAGWDSPLHF
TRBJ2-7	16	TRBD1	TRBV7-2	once	TGTGCCAGCAGCTGGGTCGGGACAGGGATGTACTACGAGCAGTACTTC	CASSWVGTGMYYEQYF
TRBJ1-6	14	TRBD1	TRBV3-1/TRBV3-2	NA	TGTGCCAGCAGCCATGGGACAGTGAATTCACCCCTCCACTTT	CASSHGTVNSPLHF
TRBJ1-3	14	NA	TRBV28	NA	TGTGCCAGCAGGAGGGGGAGCTCTGGAAACACCATATATTTT	CASRRGSSGNTIYF
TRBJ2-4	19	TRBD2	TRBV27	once	TGTGCCAGCAGTCAAAGACTAGCGGGGGAGCCGCTAGCCAAAAACATTCAGTACTTC	CASSQRLAGEPLAKNIQYF
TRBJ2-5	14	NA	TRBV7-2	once	TGTGCCAGCAGCTTAGCTTGGCGGCAAGAGACCCAGTACTTC	CASSLAWRQETQYF
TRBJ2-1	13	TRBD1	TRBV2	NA	TGTGCCAGAAGACAGGGCTCCTACAATGAGCAGTTCTTC	CARRQGSYNEQFF
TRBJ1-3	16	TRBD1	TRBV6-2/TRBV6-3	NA	TGTGCCAGCAGTCCCCGAGGACAGGGGACAGGAAACACCATATATTTT	CASSPRGQGTGNTIYF
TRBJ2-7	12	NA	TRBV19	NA	TGTGCCAGTAGCGCACAGGGATACGAGCAGTACTTC	CASSAQGYEQYF
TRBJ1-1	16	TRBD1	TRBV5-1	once	TGCGCCAGCAGCGACCGGACAGGGAGTTTGAACACTGAAGCTTTCTTT	CASSDRTGSLNTEAFF
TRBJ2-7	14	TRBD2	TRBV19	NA	TGTGCCAGTAGTTATTCCGGGAGGTACTACGAGCAGTACTTC	CASSYSGRYYEQYF
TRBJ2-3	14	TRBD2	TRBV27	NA	TGTGCCAGCAGTTTTACTAGCGGAGCAGATACGCAGTATTTT	CASSFTSGADTQYF
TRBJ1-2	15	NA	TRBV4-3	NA	TGCGCCAGCAGCCCCGAGGGTGGTTTTAACTATGGCTACACCTTC	CASSPEGGFNYGYTF
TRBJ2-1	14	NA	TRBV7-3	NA	TGTGCCAGCAGCTTAGCGGGGCGGGACAATGAGCAGTTCTTC	CASSLAGRDNEQFF
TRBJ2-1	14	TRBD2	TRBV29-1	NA	TGCAGCGTTGATCGGCTAGCGGTCGACAATGAGCAGTTCTTC	CSVDRLAVDNEQFF
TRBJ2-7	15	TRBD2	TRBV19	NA	TGTGCCAGTACCCCCCCGGGGGGATCCTCCTACGAGCAGTACTTC	CASTPPGGSSYEQYF
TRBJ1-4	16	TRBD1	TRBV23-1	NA	TGCGCCAGCAGTGCACCACCGGGACAGTTTTTAGAAAAACTGTTTTTT	CASSAPPGQFLEKLFF
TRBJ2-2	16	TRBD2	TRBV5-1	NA	TGCGCCAGCGGAATAGCGGGGGGACGCCTAACCGGGGAGCTGTTTTTT	CASGIAGGRLTGELFF
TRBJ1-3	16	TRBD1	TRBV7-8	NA	TGTGCCAGCAGCCTAACGACAGGGCGCTCTGGAAACACCATATATTTT	CASSLTTGRSGNTIYF
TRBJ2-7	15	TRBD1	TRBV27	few	TGTGCCACCTCCCCCGGGGACAGGGTAAGCTACGAGCAGTACTTC	CATSPGDRVSYEQYF
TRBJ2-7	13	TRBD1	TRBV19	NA	TGTGCCAGTAGCCGGGACAGGGGCTACGAGCAGTACTTC	CASSRDRGYEQYF
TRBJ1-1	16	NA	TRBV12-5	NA	TGTGCTAGTGGTTCCACCCGTCGGGATTCGAACACTGAAGCTTTCTTT	CASGSTRRDSNTEAFF
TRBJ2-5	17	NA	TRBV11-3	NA	TGTGCCAGCAGCCACGGTCGGGACACGTCAGGGCAAGAGACCCAGTACTTC	CASSHGRDTSGQETQYF
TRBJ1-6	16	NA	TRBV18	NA	TGTGCCAGCTCACCACGGTCAGGTCGAAATAATTCACCCCTCCACTTT	CASSPRSGRNNSPLHF